The 5 T cell receptor beta chains listed next were all sequenced from one sample in a study of cytomegalovirus exposure and HLA in healthy donors. In the PCR, 60 Vbeta and 13 Jbeta primers were used. Generated by immunoSEQ multiplex PCR, the TCRdb table keeps only in-frame clones and is missing some. The sample lists 130,000 or so clones, approximately 78% seen once, with around 7.8% in the top ten. Source material: PBMCs. The receptors stem from a woman in her 50s in good health and CMV-seropositive.

This chain joins TRBV6-6 and TRBJ1-5, with D hard to call. The germline V gene has CDR1 MNHNY and CDR2 SVGAGI (reference sequence). This CDR3 is 15 amino acids long. Trimming left V 2 bases short and J 1 base short, with 9 bases between. For the CDR3, the DNA is TGTGCCAGCAGTTACAGGGCGGGAAGCAATCAGCCCCAGCATTTT. Translating it yields CASSYRAGSNQPQHF.

The rearrangement joins TRBV19 to TRBJ2-1; D is unclear. The CDR3 covers 14 residues. Germline loops: CDR1 LNHDA, CDR2 SQIVND (reference sequence). V lost 3 bases to trimming and J lost 5 bases, with 11 bases between them. CDR3 nucleotides: TGTGCCAGTAGTATGTGGAGAACGGACAATGAGCAGTTCTTC. Protein sequence: CASSMWRTDNEQFF.

This clone was detected only once. The rearrangement joins TRBV30 to TRBJ2-5, with D possibly TRBD1 on 6 matching bases. The end of the DNA fits TRBJ2-7 better, so the J call may be wrong. This CDR3 region has 14 residues. CDR1 is GTSNPN and CDR2 is SVGIG in the germline V gene (reference sequence). The CDR3 DNA reads as TGTGCCTGGAGCTTGGACAGTTTTGCCCACGAGCAGTACTTC. It encodes CAWSLDSFAHEQYF.

V is TRBV7-3 and J is TRBJ2-2; D not certain. In germline, CDR1 is SGHTA, CDR2 FQGTGA. V lost 5 bases to trimming and J lost 1 base, with 5 bases between them. The CDR3 has 13 residues. The CDR3 sequence is CASSPVNTGELFF. The CDR3 bases are TGTGCCAGCAGCCCAGTGAACACCGGGGAGCTGTTTTTT.

The count of this clone is one. The V and J genes are TRBV5-1 and TRBJ2-7; 9 nucleotides line up with TRBD1. The CDR3 contains 17 residues. Germline V CDR1 and CDR2: SGHRS, YFSETQ. V lost 0 bases and J lost 5; bases outside the gene matches: 12. Here the CDR3 reads CASSLGPPGTGNHEQYF. The CDR3 coding sequence is TGCGCCAGCAGCTTGGGCCCCCCGGGGACAGGGAATCACGAGCAGTACTTC.